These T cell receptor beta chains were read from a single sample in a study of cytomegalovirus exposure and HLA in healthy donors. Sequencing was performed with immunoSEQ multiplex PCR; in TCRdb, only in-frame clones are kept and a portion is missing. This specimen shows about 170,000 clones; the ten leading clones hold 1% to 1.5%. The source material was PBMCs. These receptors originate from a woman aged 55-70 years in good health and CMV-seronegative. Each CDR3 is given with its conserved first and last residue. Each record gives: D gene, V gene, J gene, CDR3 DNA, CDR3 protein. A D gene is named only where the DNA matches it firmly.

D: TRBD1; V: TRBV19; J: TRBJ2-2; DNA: TGTGCCAGTACCCACAGGGGCACCGGGGAGCTGTTTTTT; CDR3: CASTHRGTGELFF
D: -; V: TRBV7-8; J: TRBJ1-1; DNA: TGTGCCAGCAGCTTACTAGGGGGAAACACTGAAGCTTTCTTT; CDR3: CASSLLGGNTEAFF
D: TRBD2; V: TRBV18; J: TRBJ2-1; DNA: TGTGCCAGCTCCCTGGGACTAGCGGCTTTAGGTGAGCAGTTCTTC; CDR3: CASSLGLAALGEQFF
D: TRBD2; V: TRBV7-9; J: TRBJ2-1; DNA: TGTGCCAGCAGCTTAGGACGGGTGACTAGCCGAACCTACAATGAGCAGTTCTTC; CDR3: CASSLGRVTSRTYNEQFF
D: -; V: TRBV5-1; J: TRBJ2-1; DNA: TGCGCCAGCAGCTTCGCGGGACAGATAACGAATGAGCAGTTCTTC; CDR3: CASSFAGQITNEQFF
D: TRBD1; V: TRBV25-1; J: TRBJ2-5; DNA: TGTGCCAGCAGTGAAGTCGGGACAGGACAAGAGACCCAGTACTTC; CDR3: CASSEVGTGQETQYF
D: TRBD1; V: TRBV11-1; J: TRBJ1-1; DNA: TGTGCCAGCAGCGGGACAGGGGCGGTTAGCACTGAAGCTTTCTTT; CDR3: CASSGTGAVSTEAFF
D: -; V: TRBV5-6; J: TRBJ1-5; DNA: TGTGCCAGCAGCTTGGCCAGGGAAAAGCCCCAGCATTTT; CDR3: CASSLAREKPQHF
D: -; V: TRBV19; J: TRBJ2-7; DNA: TGTGCCAGTAGGAAACAGGAGAACTACGAGCAGTACTTC; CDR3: CASRKQENYEQYF
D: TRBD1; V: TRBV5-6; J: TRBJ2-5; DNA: TGTGCCAGCAGCTACGACAGGGGGGAGTACTTC; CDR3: CASSYDRGEYF
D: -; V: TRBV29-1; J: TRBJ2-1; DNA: TGCAGCGTTGAATCCCAGGGAGGACAGCAGTTCTTC; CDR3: CSVESQGGQQFF
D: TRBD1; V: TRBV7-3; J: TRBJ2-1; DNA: TGTGCCAGCAGCCTAAGACAGGGCTCCTACAATGAGCAGTTCTTC; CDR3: CASSLRQGSYNEQFF
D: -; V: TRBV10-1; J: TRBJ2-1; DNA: TGCGCCAGCAAACCCCTAGCGAGCTCCTACAATGAGCAGTTCTTC; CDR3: CASKPLASSYNEQFF
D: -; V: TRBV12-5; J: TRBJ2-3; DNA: TGTGCTAGTGGTTTGATGGGGGCGAAGAAGGGAACAGATACGCAGTATTTT; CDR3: CASGLMGAKKGTDTQYF
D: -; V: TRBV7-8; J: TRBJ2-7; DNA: TGTGCCAGCAGCCTAACCTACGAGCAGTACTTC; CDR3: CASSLTYEQYF
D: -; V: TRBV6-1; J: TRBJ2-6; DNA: TGTGCCAGCAGTGCGGGGTCGGCTGGGGCCAACGTCCTGACTTTC; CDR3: CASSAGSAGANVLTF
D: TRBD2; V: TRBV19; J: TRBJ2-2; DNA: TGTGCCAGTAGTCTGGCGGGAGGGGACGGGGAGCTGTTTTTT; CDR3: CASSLAGGDGELFF
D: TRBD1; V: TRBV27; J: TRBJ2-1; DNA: TGTGCCAGCAGTTTCGTAGTTGGACAGGGGGCCTATGAGCAGTTCTTC; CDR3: CASSFVVGQGAYEQFF
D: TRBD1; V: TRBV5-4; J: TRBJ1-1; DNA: TGTGCCAGCAGCTTGTCAGGGACAGCAATAACTGAAGCTTTCTTT; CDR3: CASSLSGTAITEAFF
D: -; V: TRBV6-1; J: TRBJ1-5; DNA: TGTGCCAGCAGTCCGACAGGAAATAGCAATCAGCCCCAGCATTTT; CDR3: CASSPTGNSNQPQHF
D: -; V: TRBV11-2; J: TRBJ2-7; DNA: TGTGCCAGCAGCTTCCGCGGGGAAGAGCAGTACTTC; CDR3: CASSFRGEEQYF
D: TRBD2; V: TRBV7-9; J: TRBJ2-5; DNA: TGTGCCAGCAGCTCCCAGAAGCGGGAGGGAGAGACCCAGTACTTC; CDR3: CASSSQKREGETQYF
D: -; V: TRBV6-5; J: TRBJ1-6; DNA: TGTGCCAGCAGTCCAGACTATGTCGGGACCCTCCACTTT; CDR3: CASSPDYVGTLHF
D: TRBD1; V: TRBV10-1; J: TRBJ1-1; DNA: TGCGCCAGCAGTGAGGCCGGGACAGGGGATCCGGGCTTTCCACCTACGGGGAAGGACACTGAAGCTTTCTTT; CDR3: CASSEAGTGDPGFPPTGKDTEAFF
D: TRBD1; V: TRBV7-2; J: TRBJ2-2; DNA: TGTGCCAGCAACTTACAGGGGGTCCGGTTGGGGTCCGGGGAGCTGTTTTTT; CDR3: CASNLQGVRLGSGELFF
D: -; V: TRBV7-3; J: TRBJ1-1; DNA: TGTGCCAGCAGCCAACATATGAACACTGAAGCTTTCTTT; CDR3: CASSQHMNTEAFF
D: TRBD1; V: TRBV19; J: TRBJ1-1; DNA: TGTGCCAGTAGCACGGGACAGCTGAACACTGAAGCTTCCTTT; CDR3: CASSTGQLNTEASF
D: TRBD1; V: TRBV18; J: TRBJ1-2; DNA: TGTGCCAGCTCACCACCGGGGACAGGATTGTATGGCTACACCTTC; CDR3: CASSPPGTGLYGYTF
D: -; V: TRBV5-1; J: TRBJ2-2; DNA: TGCGCCACCCGCCAGGGCCCATCAACAGGGACCGGGGAGCTGTTTTTT; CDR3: CATRQGPSTGTGELFF
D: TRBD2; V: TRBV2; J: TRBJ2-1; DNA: TGTGCCTCAAGGGGGCAGCCAGGGACTAGCGGGAGTCGGGGAAATGAGCAGTTCTTC; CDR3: CASRGQPGTSGSRGNEQFF
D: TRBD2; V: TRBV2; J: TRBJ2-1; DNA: TGTGCCAGCAAGGGAGGGGCGTGGAATGAGCAGTTCTTC; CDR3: CASKGGAWNEQFF
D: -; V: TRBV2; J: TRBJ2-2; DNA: TGTGCCAGCAACAGGGAGAACACCGGGGAGCTGTTTTTT; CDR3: CASNRENTGELFF
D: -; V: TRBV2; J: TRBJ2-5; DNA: TGTGCCAGCAGAGGACTGACGCAAGAGACCCAGTACTTC; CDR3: CASRGLTQETQYF
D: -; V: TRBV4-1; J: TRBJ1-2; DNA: TGCGCCAGCAGCCAAGATGTCGGGGGCTACACCTTC; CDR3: CASSQDVGGYTF
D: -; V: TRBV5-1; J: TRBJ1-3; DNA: -; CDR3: CASSFGQGNTIYF
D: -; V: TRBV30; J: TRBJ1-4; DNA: TGTGCCTGGAGCGGGGTTGGGGAAAAACTGTTTTTT; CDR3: CAWSGVGEKLFF
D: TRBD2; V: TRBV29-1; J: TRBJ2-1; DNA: TGCAGCGTTGAAGCCAGCGGGGATTACAATGAGCAGTTCTTC; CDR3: CSVEASGDYNEQFF
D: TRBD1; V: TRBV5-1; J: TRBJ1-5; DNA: TGCGCCAGCAGCCCGGGACAGTCGGTCGGACGGAATCAGCCCCAGCATTTT; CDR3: CASSPGQSVGRNQPQHF
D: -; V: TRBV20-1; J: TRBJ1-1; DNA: TGCAGTGCTCCTAGGGGGGGGGCTTTCTTT; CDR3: CSAPRGGAFF
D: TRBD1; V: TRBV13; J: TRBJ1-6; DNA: TGTGCCAGCAGCTCGTCAACAGGGGTGTCACCCCTCCACTTT; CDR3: CASSSSTGVSPLHF
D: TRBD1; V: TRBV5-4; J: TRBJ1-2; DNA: TGTGCCAGCAGCTGGCGGGACAGGGGATGGTATGGCTACACCTTC; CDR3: CASSWRDRGWYGYTF
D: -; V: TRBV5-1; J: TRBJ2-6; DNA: TGCGCCAGCACCCTGGGGAGCACTGGGGCCAACGTCCTGACTTTC; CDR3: CASTLGSTGANVLTF
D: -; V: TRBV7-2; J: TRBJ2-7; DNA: TGTGCCAGCAGCTTAGCGTCCACTACCTACGAGCAGTACTTC; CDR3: CASSLASTTYEQYF
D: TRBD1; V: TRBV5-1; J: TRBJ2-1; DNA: TGCGCCAGCAGCTGGGGACAGGGGTTATACAATGAGCAGTTCTTC; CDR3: CASSWGQGLYNEQFF
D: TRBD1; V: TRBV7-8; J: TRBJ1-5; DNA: TGTGCCACCTCGGACAGGGCAGATCAGCCCCAGCATTTT; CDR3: CATSDRADQPQHF
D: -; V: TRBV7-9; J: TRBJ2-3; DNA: TGTGCCAGCGGAATCGCCCGGGACACTCTGGATACGCAGTATTTT; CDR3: CASGIARDTLDTQYF